A single sample gave rise to the 16 T cell receptor beta chains below, sequenced in a study of technical replicates of blood from a handful of donors. Generated by immunoSEQ multiplex PCR, the TCRdb table keeps only in-frame clones and is missing some. This table holds about 73,000 clones, approximately 91% found once. The material sequenced was PBMCs. The receptors were gathered from a human donor in good health. Some clones in this sample may be carry-over from other donors' samples.

This chain links TRBV2 with TRBJ1-6; 10 positions match TRBD1. The CDR3 covers 14 residues. The ends lost 5 bases at V and 8 bases at J; junction bases unmatched: 3. Germline V gene data show CDR1 as SNHLY and CDR2 as FYNNEI. CDR3 sequence (DNA): TGTGCCAGCAGTACCGGGACAGGGGATTCACCCCTCCACTTT. Translated: CASSTGTGDSPLHF.

The rearrangement uses TRBV2 and TRBJ2-3; D is ambiguous. This CDR3 comprises 14 residues. Between the trimmed V and J ends, which lost 2 bases and 7 bases, there was a span of 13 bases. The germline CDR1 and CDR2 sequences are SNHLY and FYNNEI. The chain's CDR3 is CASSEISVTYTQYF. Here the CDR3 DNA reads TGTGCCAGCAGTGAAATTTCTGTCACTTATACGCAGTATTTT.

This chain connects TRBV7-3 to TRBJ2-2, with TRBD1 matching 7 bases. Germline V gives CDR1 SGHTA, CDR2 FQGTGA. The ends lost 3 bases at V and 4 bases at J; junction bases unmatched: 5. CDR3 length: 15 residues. In DNA form, the CDR3 reads TGTGCCAGCAGCTTGACAGGGATTTCCACCGGGGAGCTGTTTTTT. It specifies CASSLTGISTGELFF.

The genes are TRBV15 and TRBJ2-6, with D perhaps TRBD2 (5 bases). CDR3 length equals 15 residues. The V and J ends lost 5 bases and 2 bases respectively, with 10 bases between them. The germline CDR1 and CDR2 sequences are LNHNV and YYDKDF (reference sequence). The CDR3 nucleotides read TGTGCCACCAGCGAGGGTTTGACTGGGGCCAACGTCCTGACTTTC. This codes for CATSEGLTGANVLTF.

This chain uses TRBV11-3 with TRBJ2-1; maybe TRBD1 (6 bases). V lost 4 bases and J lost 5, with 18 bases in between. Germline V CDR1 and CDR2: SGHNT, YENEEA. This CDR3 contains 16 residues. The CDR3 sequence is CASSSGRQAGNNEQFF. CDR3 bases: TGTGCCAGCAGCTCGGGTAGACAGGCCGGAAACAATGAGCAGTTCTTC. Supplemented by reference TRBV11-3 and TRBJ2-1, the full variable domain reads EAGVVQSPRYKIIEKKQPVAFWCNPISGHNTLYWYLQNLGQGPELLIRYENEEAVDDSQLPKDRFSAERLKGVDSTLKIQPAELGDSAVYLCASSSGRQAGNNEQFFGPGTRLTVL.

V and J are TRBV6-5 and TRBJ1-1, with TRBD1 matching over 8 bases. Germline assignment: CDR1 MNHEY and CDR2 SVGAGI. After removal of 6 bases from V and 8 bases from J, the junction contained 14 bases not matched to a gene. The CDR3 is 15 amino acids. Here the CDR3 DNA reads TGTGCCAGCAGACCCCACAGGGGGGATGCCCCCGAAGCTTTCTTT. Translation: CASRPHRGDAPEAFF.

The chain uses TRBV5-1 and TRBJ1-1; D is undetermined. The germline gives CDR1 SGHRS, CDR2 YFSETQ. V was trimmed by 0 bases and J by 5 bases, leaving 14 bases between them. The CDR3 totals 15 residues. The CDR3 reads CASSLEMGGRTEAFF. The CDR3 nucleotides read TGCGCCAGCAGCTTGGAGATGGGAGGTCGGACTGAAGCTTTCTTT.

The chain joins TRBV30 to TRBJ2-7; the match to TRBD2 covers 9 bases. The germline CDR1 and CDR2 sequences are GTSNPN and SVGIG (reference sequence). Germline trimming cut 1 base from V and 4 bases from J; bases unmatched to any gene: 5. This CDR3 has 14 residues. The CDR3 DNA sequence: TGTGCCTGGAGTGGAGTAGCGGGAGTATACGAGCAGTACTTC. The encoded protein is CAWSGVAGVYEQYF.

J is TRBJ1-1 and V is TRBV6-1, with D uncertain. CDR1 is MNHNS, CDR2 SASEGT, per germline. The ends were cut back, 7 bases at V and 0 bases at J, with 15 bases in the middle. This CDR3 is built from 15 residues. The CDR3 DNA is TGTGCCAGCACCCCGCGGGTAGAGATGAACACTGAAGCTTTCTTT. It is translated as CASTPRVEMNTEAFF.

This clone was counted many times. The chain carries TRBV11-2 and TRBJ2-1; 13 bases fit TRBD2. The V gene end was trimmed by 1 base and the J gene end by 8 bases; junction bases not matched to a gene: 2. This CDR3 has 15 residues. Germline CDR1 is SGHAT and CDR2 is FQNNGV. CDR3: CASSLGTSGRDEQFF. The DNA of the CDR3 is TGTGCCAGCAGCTTAGGGACTAGCGGGAGAGATGAGCAGTTCTTC.

The J gene is TRBJ2-6, the V gene TRBV29-1; TRBD1 matches at 8 bases. Germline values: CDR1 SQVTM, CDR2 ANQGSEA. The ends lost 4 bases at V and 0 bases at J; junction bases unmatched: 5. The CDR3 consists of 16 residues. The CDR3 reads CSVVGQVFSGANVLTF. CDR3 bases: TGCAGCGTTGTGGGACAGGTTTTCTCTGGGGCCAACGTCCTGACTTTC.

The chain employs TRBV7-9 and TRBJ2-2; D gene unclear. Germline CDR1 is SEHNR and CDR2 is FQNEAQ (reference sequence). This CDR3 spans 14 amino acids. V was trimmed by 1 base and J by 6 bases, leaving 9 bases between them. The CDR3 loop is CASSLGLAAGELFF. CDR3 sequence (DNA): TGTGCCAGCAGCTTAGGTCTGGCTGCCGGGGAGCTGTTTTTT.

The V and J genes are TRBV11-2 and TRBJ2-5, with TRBD2 matching over 9 bases. From germline, CDR1 is SGHAT and CDR2 FQNNGV. V shed 1 base and J 5 bases; nucleotides not matched to a gene: 8. This CDR3 is 16 amino acids long. This CDR3 is CASSLVPAGGRETQYF. The CDR3 DNA reads TGTGCCAGCAGCTTAGTACCGGCGGGGGGGCGGGAGACCCAGTACTTC.

The CDR3 region has the DNA TGTGCCAGCAGTCCTCCAAACCAGGGGAACACTGAAGCTTTCTTT. Residues: CASSPPNQGNTEAFF. The chain couples TRBV2 to TRBJ1-1; D might be TRBD1 (5 bases). Deletions cut 5 bases from V and 1 base from J, with 14 bases between. The CDR3 has 15 amino acids. Germline CDR1 and CDR2: SNHLY and FYNNEI. Combining the CDR3 with reference TRBV2 and TRBJ1-1 gives the whole variable domain EPEVTQTPSHQVTQMGQEVILRCVPISNHLYFYWYRQILGQKVEFLVSFYNNEISEKSEIFDDQFSVERPDGSNFTLKIRSTKLEDSAMYFCASSPPNQGNTEAFFGQGTRLTVV.

The chain links TRBV2 to TRBJ2-3, with 7 bases matching TRBD1. Germline values: CDR1 SNHLY, CDR2 FYNNEI. The junction had 12 bases not matched to a gene; V was cut back by 6 bases and J by 0 bases. CDR3 length equals 17 residues. The CDR3 loop is CASSPPTGTLSTDTQYF. CDR3 coding DNA: TGTGCCAGCAGCCCTCCGACAGGGACCCTTAGCACAGATACGCAGTATTTT.

The chain combines TRBV7-3 with TRBJ2-2, with D hard to call. The length of the CDR3 is 14 residues. From germline, CDR1 is SGHTA and CDR2 FQGTGA. V was trimmed by 5 bases and J by 4 bases, leaving 11 bases between them. The CDR3 bases are TGTGCCAGCAGCCAAGACCCAGGCACCGGGGAGCTGTTTTTT. Encoded protein: CASSQDPGTGELFF.